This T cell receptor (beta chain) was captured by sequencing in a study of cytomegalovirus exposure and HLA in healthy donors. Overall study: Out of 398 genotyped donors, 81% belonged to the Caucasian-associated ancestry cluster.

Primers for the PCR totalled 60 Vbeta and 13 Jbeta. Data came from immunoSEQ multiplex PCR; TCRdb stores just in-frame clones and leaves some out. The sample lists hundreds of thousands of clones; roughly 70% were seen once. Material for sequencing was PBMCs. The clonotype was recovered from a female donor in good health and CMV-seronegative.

The CDR3 sequence is CASSVEWAISSYNEQFF. Written as DNA, the CDR3 is TGTGCCAGCAGCGTAGAGTGGGCGATAAGCTCCTACAATGAGCAGTTCTTC. The rearrangement links TRBV9 to TRBJ2-1; D is unresolved. V was clipped by 0 bases and J by 0 bases, with 13 bases between them. Germline V CDR1 and CDR2: SGDLS, YYNGEE. The CDR3 totals 17 residues. Combining the CDR3 with reference TRBV9 and TRBJ2-1 gives the whole variable domain DSGVTQTPKHLITATGQRVTLRCSPRSGDLSVYWYQQSLDQGLQFLIQYYNGEERAKGNILERFSAQQFPDLHSELNLSSLELGDSALYFCASSVEWAISSYNEQFFGPGTRLTVL.